This T cell receptor (beta chain) was retrieved from a study of T cells in localized non-small cell lung cancer. The assay was immunoSEQ multiplex PCR, and TCRdb's table has in-frame clones only and misses some. The sample shows 50,000 to 65,000 clones, roughly 80% of them seen only once. Trimming cost V 0 bases and J 1 base, with 10 bases left between them. The germline gives CDR1 MNHNS, CDR2 SASEGT. CDR3 length equals 16 residues. The chain joins TRBV6-1 to TRBJ2-1, with D tentatively TRBD1 or TRBD2 (5 bases each). This receptor was taken from a man aged 40 to 75 with stage II lung adenocarcinoma. Sequenced material: PBMCs, taken before any cancer treatment. The CDR3, as DNA: TGTGCCAGCAGTGAAGCCGGTGGGGGATCCTACAATGAGCAGTTCTTC. Protein product: CASSEAGGGSYNEQFF.